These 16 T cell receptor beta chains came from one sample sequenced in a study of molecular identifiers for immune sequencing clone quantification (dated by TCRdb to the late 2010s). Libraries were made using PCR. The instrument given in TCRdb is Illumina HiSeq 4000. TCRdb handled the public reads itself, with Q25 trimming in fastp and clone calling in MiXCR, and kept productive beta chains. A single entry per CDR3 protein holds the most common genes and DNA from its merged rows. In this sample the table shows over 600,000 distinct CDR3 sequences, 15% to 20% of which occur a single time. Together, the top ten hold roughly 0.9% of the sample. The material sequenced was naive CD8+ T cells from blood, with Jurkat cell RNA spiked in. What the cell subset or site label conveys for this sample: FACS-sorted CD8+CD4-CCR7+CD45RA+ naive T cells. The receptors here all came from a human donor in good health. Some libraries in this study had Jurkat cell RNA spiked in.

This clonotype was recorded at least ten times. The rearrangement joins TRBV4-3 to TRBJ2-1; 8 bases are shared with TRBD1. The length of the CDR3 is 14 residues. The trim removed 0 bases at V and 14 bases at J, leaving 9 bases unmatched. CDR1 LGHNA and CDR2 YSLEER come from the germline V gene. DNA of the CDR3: TGCGCCAGCAGCCAAGATATTTCAGGGGGCAAGGAGTTCTTC. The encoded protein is CASSQDISGGKEFF.

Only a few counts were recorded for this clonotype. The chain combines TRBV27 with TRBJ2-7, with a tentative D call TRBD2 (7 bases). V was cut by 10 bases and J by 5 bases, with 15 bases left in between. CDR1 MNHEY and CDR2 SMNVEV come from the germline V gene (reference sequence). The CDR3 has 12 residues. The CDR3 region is CATSGRGNEQYF. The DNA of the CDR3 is TGTGCCACCTCGGGGAGGGGGAACGAGCAGTACTTC.

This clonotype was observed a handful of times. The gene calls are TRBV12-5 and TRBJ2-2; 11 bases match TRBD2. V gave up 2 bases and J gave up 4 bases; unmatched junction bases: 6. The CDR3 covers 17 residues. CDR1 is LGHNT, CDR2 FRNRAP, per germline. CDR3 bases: TGTGCTAGTGGTTTGATAGCGGGGGGGCCGAGCACCGGGGAGCTGTTTTTT. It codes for CASGLIAGGPSTGELFF.

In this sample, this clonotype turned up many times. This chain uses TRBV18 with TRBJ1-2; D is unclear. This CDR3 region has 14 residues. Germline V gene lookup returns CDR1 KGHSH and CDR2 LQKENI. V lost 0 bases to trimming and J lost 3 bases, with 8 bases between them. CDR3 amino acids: CASSPPDGYYGYTF. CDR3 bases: TGTGCCAGCTCACCACCGGACGGATACTATGGCTACACCTTC.

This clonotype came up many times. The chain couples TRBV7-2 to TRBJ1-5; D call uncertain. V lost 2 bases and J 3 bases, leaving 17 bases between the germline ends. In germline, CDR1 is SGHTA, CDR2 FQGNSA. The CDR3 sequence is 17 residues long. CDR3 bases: TGTGCCAGCAGCTTAAGAATTGCAGAGACGCCCAATCAGCCCCAGCATTTT. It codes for CASSLRIAETPNQPQHF. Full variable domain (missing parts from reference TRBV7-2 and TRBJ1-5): GAGVSQSPSNKVTEKGKDVELRCDPISGHTALYWYRQSLGQGLEFLIYFQGNSAPDKSGLPSDRFSAERTGGSVSTLTIQRTQQEDSAVYLCASSLRIAETPNQPQHFGDGTRLSIL.

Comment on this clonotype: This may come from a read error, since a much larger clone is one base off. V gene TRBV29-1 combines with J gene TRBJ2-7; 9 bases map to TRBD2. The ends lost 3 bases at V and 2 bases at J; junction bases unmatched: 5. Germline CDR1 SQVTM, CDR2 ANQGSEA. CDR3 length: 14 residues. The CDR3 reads CSVEREGSPYEQYF. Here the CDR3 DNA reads TGCAGCGTTGAGCGGGAGGGTAGCCCCTACGAGCAGTACTTC.

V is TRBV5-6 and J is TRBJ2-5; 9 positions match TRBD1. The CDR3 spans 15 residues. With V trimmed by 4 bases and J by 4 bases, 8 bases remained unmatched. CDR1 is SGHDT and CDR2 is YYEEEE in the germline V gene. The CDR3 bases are TGTGCCAGCAGCCCATTTCCGGGACAGGGAGAGACCCAGTACTTC. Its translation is CASSPFPGQGETQYF.

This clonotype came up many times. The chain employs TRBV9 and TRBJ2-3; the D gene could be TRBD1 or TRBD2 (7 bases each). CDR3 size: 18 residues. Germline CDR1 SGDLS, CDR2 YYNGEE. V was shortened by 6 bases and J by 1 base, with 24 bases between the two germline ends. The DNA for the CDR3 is TGTGCCAGCACGAGGGACAGCGAAGGGGGGGGCGGCACAGATACGCAGTATTTT. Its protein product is CASTRDSEGGGGTDTQYF.

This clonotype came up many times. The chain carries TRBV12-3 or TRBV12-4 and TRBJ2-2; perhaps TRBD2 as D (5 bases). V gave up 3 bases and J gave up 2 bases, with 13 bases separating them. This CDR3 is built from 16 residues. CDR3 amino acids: CASSLWSGINTGELFF. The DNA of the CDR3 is TGTGCCAGCAGTTTGTGGAGCGGAATTAACACCGGGGAGCTGTTTTTT.

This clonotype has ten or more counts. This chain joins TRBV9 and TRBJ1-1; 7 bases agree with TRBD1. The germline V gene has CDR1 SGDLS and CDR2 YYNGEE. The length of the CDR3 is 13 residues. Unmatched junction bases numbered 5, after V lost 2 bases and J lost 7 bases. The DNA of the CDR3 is TGTGCCAGCAGCGTCACAGGGGAGTATGAAGCTTTCTTT. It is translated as CASSVTGEYEAFF.

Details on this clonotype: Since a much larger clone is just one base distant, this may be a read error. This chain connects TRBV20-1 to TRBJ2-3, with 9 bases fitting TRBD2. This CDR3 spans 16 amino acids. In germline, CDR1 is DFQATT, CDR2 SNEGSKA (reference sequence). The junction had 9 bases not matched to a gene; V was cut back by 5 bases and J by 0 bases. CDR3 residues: CSAGGLAFTSTDTQYF. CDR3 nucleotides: TGCAGTGCTGGTGGACTAGCGTTTACTAGCACAGATACGCAGTATTTT.

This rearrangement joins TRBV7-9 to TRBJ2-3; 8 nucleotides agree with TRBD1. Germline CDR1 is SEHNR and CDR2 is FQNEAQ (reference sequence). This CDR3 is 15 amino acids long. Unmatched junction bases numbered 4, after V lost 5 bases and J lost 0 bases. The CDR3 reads CASSRQGQSTDTQYF. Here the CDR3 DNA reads TGTGCCAGCAGCAGACAGGGGCAGAGCACAGATACGCAGTATTTT.

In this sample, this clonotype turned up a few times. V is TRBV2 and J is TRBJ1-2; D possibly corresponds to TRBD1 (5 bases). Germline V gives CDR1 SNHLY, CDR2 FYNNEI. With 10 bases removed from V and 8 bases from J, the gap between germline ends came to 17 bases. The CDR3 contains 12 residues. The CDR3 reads CATFDSREGYTF. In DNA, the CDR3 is TGTGCCACCTTCGACAGTCGTGAGGGCTACACCTTC. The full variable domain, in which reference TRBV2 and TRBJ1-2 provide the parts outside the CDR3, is EPEVTQTPSHQVTQMGQEVILRCVPISNHLYFYWYRQILGQKVEFLVSFYNNEISEKSEIFDDQFSVERPDGSNFTLKIRSTKLEDSAMYFCATFDSREGYTFGSGTRLTVV.

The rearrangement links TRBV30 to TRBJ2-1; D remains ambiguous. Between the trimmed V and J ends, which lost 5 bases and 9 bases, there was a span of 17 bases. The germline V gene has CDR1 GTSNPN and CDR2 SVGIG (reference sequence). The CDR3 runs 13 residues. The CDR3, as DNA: TGTGCCTGGGCCGTCGGGTTGACGGGTGAGCAGTTCTTC. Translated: CAWAVGLTGEQFF.

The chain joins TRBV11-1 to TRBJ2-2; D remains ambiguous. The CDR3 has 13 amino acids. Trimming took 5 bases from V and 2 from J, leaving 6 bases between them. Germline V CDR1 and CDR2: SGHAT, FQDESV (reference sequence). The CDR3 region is CASSKDNTGELFF. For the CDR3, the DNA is TGTGCCAGCAGCAAGGATAACACCGGGGAGCTGTTTTTT.

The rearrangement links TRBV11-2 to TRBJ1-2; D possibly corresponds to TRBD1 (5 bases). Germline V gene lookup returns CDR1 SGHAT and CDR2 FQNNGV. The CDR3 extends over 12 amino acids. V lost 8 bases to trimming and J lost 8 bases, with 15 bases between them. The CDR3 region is CASFGTVGGYTF. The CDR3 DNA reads TGTGCCAGCTTCGGGACCGTAGGAGGCTACACCTTC.